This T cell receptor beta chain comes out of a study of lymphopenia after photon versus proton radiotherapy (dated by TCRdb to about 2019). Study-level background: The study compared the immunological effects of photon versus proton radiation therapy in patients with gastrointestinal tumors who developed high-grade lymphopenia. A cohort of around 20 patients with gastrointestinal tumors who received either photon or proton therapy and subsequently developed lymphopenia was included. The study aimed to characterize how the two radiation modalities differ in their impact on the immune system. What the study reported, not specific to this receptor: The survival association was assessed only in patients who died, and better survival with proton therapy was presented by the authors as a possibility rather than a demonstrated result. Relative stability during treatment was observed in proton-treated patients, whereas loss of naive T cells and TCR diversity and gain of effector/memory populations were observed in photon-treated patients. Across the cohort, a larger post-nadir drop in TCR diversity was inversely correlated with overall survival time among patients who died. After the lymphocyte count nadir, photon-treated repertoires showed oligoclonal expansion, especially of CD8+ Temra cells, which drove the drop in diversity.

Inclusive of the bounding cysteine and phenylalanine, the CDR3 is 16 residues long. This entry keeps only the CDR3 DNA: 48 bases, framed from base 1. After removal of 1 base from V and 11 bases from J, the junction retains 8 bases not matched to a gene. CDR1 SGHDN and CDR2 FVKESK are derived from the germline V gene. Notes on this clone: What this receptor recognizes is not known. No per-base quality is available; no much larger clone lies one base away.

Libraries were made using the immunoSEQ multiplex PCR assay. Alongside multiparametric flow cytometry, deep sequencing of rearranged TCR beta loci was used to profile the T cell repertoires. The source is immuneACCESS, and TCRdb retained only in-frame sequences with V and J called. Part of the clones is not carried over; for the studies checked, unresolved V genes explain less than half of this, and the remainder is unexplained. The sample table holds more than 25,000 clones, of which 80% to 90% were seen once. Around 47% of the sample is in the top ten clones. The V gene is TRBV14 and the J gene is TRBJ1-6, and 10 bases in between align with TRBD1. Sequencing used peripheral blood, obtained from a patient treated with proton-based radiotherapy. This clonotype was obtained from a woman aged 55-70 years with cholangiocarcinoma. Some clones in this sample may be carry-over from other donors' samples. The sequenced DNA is TGTGCCAGCAGCCAAGGACAGGGGGCGAGGGGCCCACCCCTCCACTTT. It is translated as CASSQGQGARGPPLHF.